This TCR beta chain is from a study of OX40 agonist ivuxolimab in advanced cancers. For the study in its entirety: Ivuxolimab was a fully human IgG2 agonistic monoclonal antibody targeting the costimulatory receptor OX40 (CD134). Intravenous ivuxolimab was administered to patients every 2 weeks at six dose levels: 0.01, 0.1, 0.3, 1.5, 3 and 10 mg/kg. Of the approximately 50 dose-escalation patients, hepatocellular carcinoma was present in 19, melanoma in roughly 15, renal cell carcinoma in 9 and head and neck cancer in 9. In the dose-escalation cohort, approximately 83% of patients were male, and the mean age was 60 years with a range of roughly 20 to 79. Prior anti-PD-1, anti-PD-L1 or anti-CTLA-4 therapy was permitted, and 30% to 50% of dose-escalation patients had received checkpoint inhibitors. Partial responses occurred in three dose-escalation patients: two with cutaneous melanoma and one with hepatocellular carcinoma. The purpose of peripheral TCRbeta sequencing was to test whether ivuxolimab changed TCR sequence diversity and led to clonal T-cell expansion. The monotherapy dose-escalation portion (N ≈ 57 patients) of the phase I ivuxolimab trial is reported in the paper.

The trial excluded patients who had a history of autoimmune disease or who were on systemic immunosuppression. Peripheral blood for TCR sequencing was drawn from every dose cohort at baseline, at cycle 4 day 1 and at cycle 7 day 1. The samples were drawn from a first-in-human, open-label, multicenter phase I dose-escalation trial of ivuxolimab. Adults with locally advanced or metastatic head and neck squamous cell, hepatocellular, melanoma or renal cell carcinoma were enrolled in the trial. CD4+ and CD8+ T cells were sorted separately from peripheral blood before TCR sequencing. From the cysteine through the phenylalanine, the CDR3 covers 15 amino acids. The sequence is cut down to CDR3 DNA, 45 bases in frame from base 1. For sequencing of the TCRbeta CDR3 region, genomic DNA was extracted from the sorted cells. The immunoSEQ Assay was used for sequencing of TCRbeta CDR3 regions. Sourced from immuneACCESS, this table was stored by TCRdb with only in-frame sequences that have V and J called. A share of the clones is absent; for the studies checked, an unresolved V gene accounts for under half, and the remainder has no known explanation. This sample has about 57,000 clones in its table, and 83% of those were observed once. The top ten clonotypes cover about 3.1% of the sample.

About this clone itself: The clone's antigen remains unknown. One base away there is no much larger clone; base qualities are not given.

Broad study findings and their caveats: At doses of 0.1 to 3.0 mg/kg, clonal expansion of both CD4+ and CD8+ T cells in blood was seen between baseline and week 6. After ivuxolimab, CD8+ T cells had more expanded clones than CD4+ T cells on average. Low levels of normalized T-cell clonal expansion were also seen in some nonresponding patients. The antigen specificity of the clonally expanded peripheral T cells was not determined. In the 0.1-3.0 mg/kg groups, partial responders were among the patients with the lowest normalized peripheral clonal expansion, particularly in CD8+ T cells.

The clonotype was recovered from an adult with an advanced solid tumor such as melanoma, head and neck, liver or kidney cancer. The sequencing used CD4+ or CD8+ T cells sorted from blood, collected in a trial of the OX40 agonist ivuxolimab. The chain links TRBV21-1 with TRBJ2-5. TRBV21-1 is a pseudogene. CDR3 region: CASSKGRSNQETQYF. The bases read TGTGCCAGCAGCAAAGGCCGTTCCAACCAAGAGACCCAGTACTTC.